The text below deals with one T cell receptor (beta chain). The antigen it binds to is not known. It has no much larger one-base neighbor in the sample; base qualities were not kept. TCRbeta CDR3 regions were amplified from genomic DNA using the immunoSEQ Assay, a bias-controlled multiplex PCR. Processing in the source paper ran as follows. Nucleated cell counts per sample were estimated from amplification of reference gene primers within the assay. To quantify the absolute abundance of each unique TCRbeta CDR3 rearrangement, sequence reads were collapsed and filtered. Productive Simpson clonality was computed per sample as the square root of Simpson's diversity index over productive rearrangements. The table comes from immuneACCESS by way of TCRdb, which keeps in-frame sequences with V and J called. Part of the clones is missing from these tables; in studies checked, under half for an unresolved V gene and the rest for unknown reasons. For V, J and clone size, that table is used; D and trimming come from the DNA. The sample data list 350,000 to 500,000 clones, and 85% to 90% of these were observed just once. Of the sample, 0.7% to 0.85% is held by the ten largest clones.

In Seattle, one collaborating source enrolled patients while the infection was active and tracked those patients longitudinally over the course of disease. Collaborating institutions collected whole blood in K2EDTA tubes following their own protocols. For TCRbeta analysis, collaborators shipped samples as frozen whole blood, isolated PBMCs, or DNA extracted from either of those sample types. This sample was taken from a study of blood T cell repertoires in COVID-19 (TCRdb year 2020). About the full investigation: The collaborator samples originated in the United States, Italy and Spain and spanned the acute and convalescent phases of COVID-19. The prospective study material was composed of cDNA or gDNA derived from T cells, B-cell-depleted T cells, or PBMCs. Subjects who had been exposed to COVID-19, were actively infected with it, or had recovered from it provided the deeply sampled blood TCRbeta repertoires that made up the dataset. A freely available public database, intended as a resource for researchers studying the immune response to SARS-CoV-2, is where the repertoires were released. Samples were obtained from the ongoing ImmuneRACE study (first 160 participants) and from 1,200 or so subjects provided by 6 global collaborators. Sample metadata almost always included a de-identified subject ID, COVID-19 status, age in years and sex. Where available, HLA class I and class II types were obtained from metadata supplied by the sample provider rather than from assay-based typing. Results and caveats for the whole study, not just this receptor: How much clinical and demographic metadata was included differed by source and by participant, and the metadata was provided uncurated.

Taken from cysteine to phenylalanine, the CDR3 has 16 residues. The only DNA kept is the CDR3, 48 bases in frame from the first base. The germline V gene sets CDR1 to WSHSY and CDR2 to SAAADI. V is cut by 6 bases and J by 0 bases, and the space between the germline ends is 16 bases. The V and J segments used are TRBV10-2 and TRBJ2-3; the D gene lacks a confident call. The sequenced material came from peripheral blood. This TCR derives from a man younger than 35 with COVID-19, enrolled during active disease. The CDR3 region: CASRPDPAGSTDTQYF. The sequence in DNA is TGCGCCAGCAGGCCCGACCCCGCCGGGAGCACAGATACGCAGTATTTT.